Included here is one TCR beta chain sequence, with context. Its antigen is undetermined. CDR1 is MDHEN and CDR2 is SYDVKM in the germline V gene. This CDR3 region has 12 residues. These data are taken from a study of graft-versus-host responses after intestinal transplantation. Overall study: Grafts that recipients had were multivisceral, liver-intestinal, or isolated intestinal transplants. Anti-thymocyte globulin served as induction for all recipients, who then took tacrolimus and steroids for approximately 3 years.

Generated by immunoSEQ multiplex PCR, the TCRdb table keeps only in-frame clones and is missing some. The sample includes tens of thousands of clones, around nine tenths of them seen just once. Study conclusions and caveats: Recipient marrow held GvH clones, some first seen in ileum or blood.

The input for sequencing was bone marrow, taken approximately 700 days after intestinal transplantation. V is TRBV28 and J is TRBJ2-2, with 8 bases lining up with TRBD2. The TCR sequence derives from a human patient who received an intestinal transplant, so some T cells may come from the graft donor. The chain's CDR3 is CATSGNTGELFF. The CDR3, as DNA: TGTGCAACTAGCGGTAACACCGGGGAGCTGTTTTTT.